These 25 T cell receptor beta chains were all obtained from the same sample, sequenced in a study of CD8 T cells in ankylosing spondylitis. Study-wide findings and caveats: Ankylosing spondylitis blood appeared to be characterized by a TCR beta motif of roughly eight highly homologous variants.

Antigens of these TCRs are unknown. Via MiXCR, TCRdb re-called the 5' RACE reads, giving one row per CDR3 protein. The repertoire holds 650,000 to 800,000 distinct CDR3 sequences, with 15% to 20% as singletons. The sequencing input was blood, either unsorted or a sorted T cell fraction (not recorded which). The receptors stem from a male donor with ankylosing spondylitis.

The rearrangement joins TRBV29-1 to TRBJ2-7, with D possibly matching TRBD2 (6 bases). Trimming pared 4 bases from V and 3 bases from J, leaving 13 bases between. Germline CDR1 reads SQVTM; CDR2 reads ANQGSEA. The CDR3 covers 13 residues. The CDR3 coding sequence is TGCAGCGTTGTTGGAGGGATGTTCTACGAGCAGTACTTC. Encoded protein: CSVVGGMFYEQYF.

This clonotype was detected a few times. Here the CDR3 reads CASSWLGSYNEQFF. The CDR3, as DNA: TGTGCCAGCAGCTGGCTTGGCTCCTACAATGAGCAGTTCTTC. The chain is built from TRBV2 and TRBJ2-1; D is unclear. This CDR3 has 14 amino acids. Germline CDR1 SNHLY, CDR2 FYNNEI. The V and J ends lost 6 bases and 0 bases respectively, with 9 bases between them.

This chain joins TRBV6-6 and TRBJ1-2; 8 bases are a match to TRBD1. The CDR3 consists of 13 residues. V dropped 6 bases and J dropped 6; count of bases not matched to a gene: 6. The germline CDR1 and CDR2 sequences are MNHNY and SVGAGI (reference sequence). This CDR3 is CASRWTGSDGYTF. The CDR3 region has the DNA TGTGCCAGCAGGTGGACAGGGTCGGATGGCTACACCTTC.

This chain connects TRBV9 to TRBJ2-2; TRBD1 matches at 7 bases. The CDR3 runs 14 residues. V was pared by 4 bases and J by 10 bases, with 10 bases of the junction left unmatched. CDR1 SGDLS and CDR2 YYNGEE come from the germline V gene. The CDR3 loop reads CASSPEGGGEELFF. The CDR3 region has the DNA TGTGCCAGCAGCCCCGAAGGGGGCGGAGAGGAGCTGTTTTTT.

This chain uses TRBV6-2 or TRBV6-3 with TRBJ2-2; 8 positions agree with TRBD2. Germline V gene lookup returns CDR1 MNHEY and CDR2 SVGEGT. The CDR3 totals 17 residues. V lost 6 bases to trimming and J lost 7 bases; unmatched junction nucleotides: 16. CDR3 in DNA: TGTGCCAGCAGCCCAGCGGGAGAAGGAGGTTACATCGGGGAGCTGTTTTTT. Translation gives CASSPAGEGGYIGELFF.

V and J are TRBV28 and TRBJ2-1; D ambiguous. The CDR3 spans 15 residues. From germline, CDR1 is MDHEN and CDR2 SYDVKM. Trimming left V 6 bases short and J 3 bases short, with 15 bases between. This CDR3 is CASRARTPGYNEQFF. For the CDR3, the DNA is TGTGCCAGCAGAGCCCGGACCCCGGGCTACAATGAGCAGTTCTTC.

The chain is built from TRBV12-3 or TRBV12-4 and TRBJ2-3, with 7 bases fitting TRBD2. V shed 5 bases, J shed 0 bases, and the junction held 5 bases outside the gene matches. The CDR3 totals 15 residues. Written as DNA, the CDR3 is TGTGCCAGCAGTCGGGGGGACTTTAGCACAGATACGCAGTATTTT. Translated, it gives CASSRGDFSTDTQYF.

The chain employs TRBV11-2 and TRBJ2-3; 15 nucleotides align to TRBD2. The CDR3 spans 17 residues. The junction had 10 bases not matched to a gene; V was cut back by 7 bases and J by 5 bases. Germline V CDR1 and CDR2: SGHAT, FQNNGV. CDR3 protein: CASMPPGLAGGLDTQYF. The CDR3 DNA reads as TGTGCCAGCATGCCACCGGGACTAGCGGGGGGCCTAGATACGCAGTATTTT.

The V call is TRBV12-3 or TRBV12-4, the J call TRBJ1-1, with unresolved D. The CDR3 loop spans 13 amino acids. V gave up 7 bases and J gave up 0 bases, with 9 bases separating them. The CDR3 DNA sequence: TGTGCCAGCACCTTGACACTGAACACTGAAGCTTTCTTT. Translating it yields CASTLTLNTEAFF.

This clonotype was seen just once. The V gene is TRBV14, the J gene TRBJ1-5; a possible D gene is TRBD1 (6 bases). Per germline, CDR1 SGHDN and CDR2 FVKESK. Trimming pared 2 bases from V and 5 bases from J, leaving 7 bases between. CDR3 length equals 13 residues. The CDR3 sequence: CASSQYRDQPQHF. DNA of the CDR3: TGTGCCAGCAGCCAATACAGGGATCAGCCCCAGCATTTT.

This clonotype was recorded a few times. The chain combines TRBV5-6 with TRBJ2-7; either TRBD1 or TRBD2 may fit D (5 bases each). Per the germline V gene, CDR1 is SGHDT and CDR2 is YYEEEE. V was cut by 2 bases and J by 4 bases, with 16 bases left in between. This CDR3 has 15 residues. Written as DNA, the CDR3 is TGTGCCAGCAGCTTCTTGCCGGGGCCAGGATACGAGCAGTACTTC. Residues: CASSFLPGPGYEQYF.

The chain recombines TRBV7-6 with TRBJ2-1, with D possibly being TRBD1 (5 bases). The CDR3 spans 15 residues. Germline CDR1 and CDR2: SGHVS and FNYEAQ. Deletions cut 1 base from V and 4 bases from J, with 11 bases between. In DNA form, the CDR3 reads TGTGCCAGCAGCTTAGGAGACAGCAGGTACAATGAGCAGTTCTTC. Amino acids: CASSLGDSRYNEQFF.

The J gene is TRBJ1-1, the V gene TRBV20-1; the match to TRBD1 covers 7 bases. The CDR3 consists of 15 residues. The V segment lost 0 bases and the J segment 8 bases; nucleotides outside the gene matches: 12. Looked up from germline, CDR1 is DFQATT and CDR2 is SNEGSKA (reference sequence). The CDR3 reads CSARDPGQRTVEAFF. CDR3 nucleotides: TGCAGTGCTAGAGATCCGGGACAGCGCACTGTAGAAGCTTTCTTT.

The chain combines TRBV20-1 with TRBJ2-1; 7 bases map to TRBD2. CDR3 length: 14 residues. Trimming at V came to 3 bases and at J to 8 bases, leaving 10 bases not matched to a gene. Germline V gives CDR1 DFQATT, CDR2 SNEGSKA (reference sequence). In nucleotides, the CDR3 is TGCAGTGCTAGTTTCGGCGGGGGTAACGATGAGCAGTTCTTC. This encodes CSASFGGGNDEQFF.

The rearrangement uses TRBV6-1 and TRBJ2-3; the match to TRBD2 covers 8 bases. CDR3 length: 14 residues. Trimming removed 4 bases from V and 3 bases from J; junction bases left unmatched: 3. Germline assignment: CDR1 MNHNS and CDR2 SASEGT. The CDR3 loop reads CASSGLAPTDTQYF. In DNA form, the CDR3 reads TGTGCCAGCAGTGGACTAGCGCCGACAGATACGCAGTATTTT.

At least ten counts were recorded for this clonotype. The chain joins TRBV11-2 to TRBJ1-2; D gene ambiguous. In germline, CDR1 is SGHAT, CDR2 FQNNGV. Between the trimmed V and J ends, which lost 5 bases and 6 bases, there was a span of 16 bases. The CDR3 consists of 14 residues. The CDR3 nucleotides read TGTGCCAGCAGCCCGAGTCCACCATGGGATGGCTACACCTTC. It specifies CASSPSPPWDGYTF.

This clonotype was seen only a few times. The J gene is TRBJ2-5, the V gene TRBV12-3 or TRBV12-4, with a weak D call TRBD1 (5 bases). Trimming removed 3 bases from V and 4 bases from J, with 15 bases in between. The CDR3 has 15 amino acids. CDR3 bases: TGTGCCAGCAGTTTGAAATTGTTCAGGGCAGAGACCCAGTACTTC. Its protein product is CASSLKLFRAETQYF.

The chain couples TRBV6-1 to TRBJ2-3, with 11 bases lining up with TRBD2. CDR3 length: 15 amino acids. Germline-derived CDR1 and CDR2 are MNHNS and SASEGT. After removal of 2 bases from V and 11 bases from J, the junction contained 9 bases not matched to a gene. Here the CDR3 reads CASSERGKLAGEQYF. In nucleotides, the CDR3 is TGTGCCAGCAGTGAAAGGGGCAAACTAGCGGGAGAGCAGTATTTT.

The V and J genes are TRBV27 and TRBJ1-6, with D possibly matching TRBD1 (5 bases). The V and J ends lost 3 bases and 7 bases respectively, with 13 bases between them. Germline V gives CDR1 MNHEY, CDR2 SMNVEV (reference sequence). This CDR3 region has 15 residues. CDR3 DNA: TGTGCCAGCAGTTTCCTAGGGACGGTAAATTCACCCCTCCACTTT. As protein: CASSFLGTVNSPLHF.

A few counts support this clonotype. The V gene is TRBV12-3 or TRBV12-4, the J gene TRBJ2-1; 10 nucleotides agree with TRBD2. The CDR3 loop spans 16 amino acids. Germline trimming cut 5 bases from V and 4 bases from J; bases unmatched to any gene: 8. DNA of the CDR3: TGTGCCAGCAGTGGAAGGACTAGCGGAAAATACAATGAGCAGTTCTTC. Translation gives CASSGRTSGKYNEQFF.

This clonotype occurred a few times. V usage is TRBV29-1 and J usage is TRBJ2-7, with a possible D match to TRBD1 (5 bases). This CDR3 is 12 amino acids long. V was clipped by 7 bases and J by 1 base, with 11 bases between them. Germline-derived CDR1 and CDR2 are SQVTM and ANQGSEA. DNA for the CDR3: TGCAGCGCTCTGACAGTATCCTACGAGCAGTACTTC. Protein: CSALTVSYEQYF.

The CDR3 is CASSQGSVSYEQYF. The CDR3 region has the DNA TGTGCCAGCAGCCAAGGGTCCGTGTCCTACGAGCAGTACTTC. V usage is TRBV3-1 and J usage is TRBJ2-7, with D unresolved. Germline CDR1 reads LGHDT; CDR2 reads YNNKEL (reference sequence). Deletions cut 1 base from V and 1 base from J, with 8 bases between. This CDR3 has 14 amino acids.

The gene calls are TRBV20-1 and TRBJ2-3, with D perhaps being TRBD1 or TRBD2 (5 bases each). The V gene lost 3 bases and the J gene lost 0 bases, with 10 bases spanning the gap. This CDR3 spans 14 amino acids. Germline V gives CDR1 DFQATT, CDR2 SNEGSKA (reference sequence). The CDR3 DNA is TGCAGTGCTAGTTGGGACGACAGCACAGATACGCAGTATTTT. Protein product: CSASWDDSTDTQYF.

V usage is TRBV12-3 or TRBV12-4 and J usage is TRBJ1-4, with 9 positions matching TRBD1. J lost 4 bases, V lost 2 bases, and 17 bases had no gene match. CDR3 length: 20 amino acids. The CDR3 DNA reads TGTGCCAGCAGTTTAATCGGACCTGTAGGACAGGGGACGGATAATGAAAAACTGTTTTTT. This codes for CASSLIGPVGQGTDNEKLFF.

V usage is TRBV19 and J usage is TRBJ2-3; 7 bases fit TRBD1. V shed 6 bases and J 6 bases; nucleotides not matched to a gene: 6. The CDR3 consists of 13 residues. Germline loops: CDR1 LNHDA, CDR2 SQIVND (reference sequence). DNA of the CDR3: TGTGCCAGTAGGGAGACAGGGACGGATACGCAGTATTTT. Translating gives CASRETGTDTQYF.